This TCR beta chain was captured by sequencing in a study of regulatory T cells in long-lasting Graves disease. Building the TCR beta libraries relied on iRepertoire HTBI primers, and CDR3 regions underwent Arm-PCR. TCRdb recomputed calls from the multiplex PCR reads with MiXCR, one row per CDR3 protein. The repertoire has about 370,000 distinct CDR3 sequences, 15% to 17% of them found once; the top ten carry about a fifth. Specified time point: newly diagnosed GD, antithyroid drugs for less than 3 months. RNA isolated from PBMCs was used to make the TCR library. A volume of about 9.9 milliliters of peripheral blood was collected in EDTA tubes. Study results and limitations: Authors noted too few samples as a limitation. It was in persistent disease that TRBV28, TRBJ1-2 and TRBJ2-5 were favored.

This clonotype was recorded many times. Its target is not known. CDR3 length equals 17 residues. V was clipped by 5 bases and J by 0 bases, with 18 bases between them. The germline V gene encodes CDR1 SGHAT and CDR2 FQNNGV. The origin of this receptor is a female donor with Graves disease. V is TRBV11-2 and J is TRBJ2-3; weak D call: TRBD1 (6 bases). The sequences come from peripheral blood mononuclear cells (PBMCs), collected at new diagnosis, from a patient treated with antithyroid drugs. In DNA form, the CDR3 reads TGTGCCAGCAGCCCCCCAAGTGGACAGTCTAGCACAGATACGCAGTATTTT. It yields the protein CASSPPSGQSSTDTQYF.